What follows describes a single T cell receptor (beta chain). Its antigen is unknown. This entry belongs to a study of cytomegalovirus exposure and HLA in healthy donors. The study ran its PCR with 60 Vbeta and 13 Jbeta primers. Profiling relied on immunoSEQ multiplex PCR, and the TCRdb table lists in-frame clones only, not all of them. The table lists 110,000 or so clones, more than 65% of them singletons. Notes on the study in general: Altogether, more than 150 TCR beta chains were recorded as cytomegalovirus-associated.

The CDR3 consists of 12 residues. Trimming took 4 bases from V and 6 from J; bases not matched to a gene: 1. CDR1 and CDR2 from the germline V gene are GTSNPN and SVGIG (reference sequence). V and J are TRBV30 and TRBJ2-2, with 8 bases that match TRBD1. Sequencing was performed on PBMCs. This TCR came from a man in his thirties or forties in good health and CMV-seronegative. CDR3: CAWNRGAGELFF. The CDR3 nucleotides read TGTGCCTGGAACAGGGGGGCCGGGGAGCTGTTTTTT.